The T cell receptor beta chain under discussion was sequenced for a study of regulatory T cells in long-lasting Graves disease. Study-wide findings and caveats: Sharing of public clonotypes was greater in persistent patients (about 2,500) than in new patients (around 1,000).

This clonotype has ten or more counts. Its antigen is currently unknown. The authors built TCR beta libraries using iRepertoire HTBI primers and Arm-PCR of CDR3 regions. From the multiplex PCR reads, TCRdb called clonotypes with MiXCR, one entry per CDR3 protein. The sample contains 350,000 to 550,000 distinct CDR3 sequences, about 17% of which appear only once. Described time point: newly diagnosed GD, antithyroid drugs for less than 3 months. From PBMCs, RNA was extracted and then used to make the TCR library. Germline CDR1 is MNHEY and CDR2 is SVGAGI. CDR3 length: 14 amino acids. V was clipped by 4 bases and J by 4 bases, with 13 bases between them. These data also formed part of another study, on T cells in Graves' hyperthyroidism and ophthalmopathy.

Material: peripheral blood mononuclear cells (PBMCs), obtained at new diagnosis, from a patient treated with antithyroid drugs. The chain joins TRBV6-5 to TRBJ2-5; D remains unclear. The receptor was isolated from a woman between 18 and 29 years old with Graves disease. The CDR3 reads CASSSLTLGETQYF. DNA of the CDR3: TGTGCCAGCAGTTCGTTAACCCTGGGAGAGACCCAGTACTTC.